This paragraph covers one TCR beta chain sequence. V dropped 2 bases and J dropped 2; count of bases not matched to a gene: 8. In germline, CDR1 is MDHEN, CDR2 SYDVKM. CDR3 length: 16 amino acids. Each and every patient relapsed after autologous stem cell transplantation, and patients got differing brentuximab vedotin exposure. The record originates from a study of PD-1 blockade in classical Hodgkin lymphoma. Assay used: immunoSEQ multiplex PCR; TCRdb lists only in-frame clones, some missing. The table includes tens of thousands of clones, 73% detected once. Sequenced material: peripheral blood mononuclear cells (PBMCs), taken before the second cycle of nivolumab. This chain links TRBV28 with TRBJ2-7, with 8 bases identical to TRBD2. This TCR was sampled from a human donor with classical Hodgkin lymphoma. The CDR3: CASSLGSGAHPYEQYF. CDR3 nucleotides: TGTGCCAGCAGTTTAGGTAGCGGGGCCCACCCCTACGAGCAGTACTTC.